The present T cell receptor beta chain was sequenced within a study of T cell repertoires in cytomegalovirus infection. TCRdb reanalysed the reads using MiXCR and keeps one entry per CDR3 protein. The repertoire holds 750,000 to 950,000 distinct CDR3 sequences, with about 28% as singletons. There are a few counts of this clonotype. What it binds is unknown. Trimming removed 0 bases at V and 5 bases at J, with 17 bases between. Per germline, CDR1 MGHRA and CDR2 YSYEKL. The CDR3 runs 17 residues. The sample was cultured CD8+ T cells from PBMCs, taken from culture after CMV antigen stimulation. The receptor comes from a human donor in good health (CMV status not recorded). Some clones in this sample may be carry-over from other donors' samples. The chain joins TRBV4-1 to TRBJ1-5, with D uncertain. For the CDR3, the DNA is TGCGCCAGCAGCCAAGATGTCTGGACCGGTGGCGATCAGCCCCAGCATTTT. It specifies CASSQDVWTGGDQPQHF.